This section outlines one T cell receptor beta chain sequence together with its context. The CDR3 contains 18 residues. Germline lookup yields CDR1 SGHNT and CDR2 YYREEE (reference sequence). Trimming at V came to 1 base and at J to 0 bases, leaving 5 bases not matched to a gene. Seattle cases were enrolled at active infection and followed longitudinally. These data come from a study of blood T cell repertoires in COVID-19. Study context: COVID-19 samples from acute and convalescent phases originated in the United States, Italy and Spain.

Source study methods: It was from reference gene primer amplification that nucleated cell counts were estimated. Here immunoSEQ multiplex PCR was the method, and the copy in TCRdb shows in-frame clones only, minus some. V, J and clone size reflect that table, while D and trimming were determined from the DNA. The table lists about 230,000 clones, around 86% of them singletons. The sequence came from a man aged 50 to 59 with COVID-19, enrolled during active disease. The rearrangement joins TRBV5-4 to TRBJ2-1, with 12 nucleotides matching TRBD2. The sequenced material came from peripheral blood. This chain's CDR3 is CASSLSGLAGSSYNEQFF. The DNA of the CDR3 is TGTGCCAGCAGCTTGTCTGGACTAGCGGGAAGCTCCTACAATGAGCAGTTCTTC.